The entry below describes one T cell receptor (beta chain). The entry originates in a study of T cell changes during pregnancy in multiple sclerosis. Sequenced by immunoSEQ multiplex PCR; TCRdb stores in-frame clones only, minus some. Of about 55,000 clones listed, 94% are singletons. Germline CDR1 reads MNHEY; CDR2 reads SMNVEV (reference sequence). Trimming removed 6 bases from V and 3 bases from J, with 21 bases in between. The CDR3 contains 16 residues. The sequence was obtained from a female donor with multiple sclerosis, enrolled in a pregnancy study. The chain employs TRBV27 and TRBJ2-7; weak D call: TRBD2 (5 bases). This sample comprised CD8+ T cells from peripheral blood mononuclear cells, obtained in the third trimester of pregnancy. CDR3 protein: CASRTSGVGIYYEQYF. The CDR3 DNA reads TGTGCCAGCAGAACTTCCGGGGTCGGAATTTACTACGAGCAGTACTTC.